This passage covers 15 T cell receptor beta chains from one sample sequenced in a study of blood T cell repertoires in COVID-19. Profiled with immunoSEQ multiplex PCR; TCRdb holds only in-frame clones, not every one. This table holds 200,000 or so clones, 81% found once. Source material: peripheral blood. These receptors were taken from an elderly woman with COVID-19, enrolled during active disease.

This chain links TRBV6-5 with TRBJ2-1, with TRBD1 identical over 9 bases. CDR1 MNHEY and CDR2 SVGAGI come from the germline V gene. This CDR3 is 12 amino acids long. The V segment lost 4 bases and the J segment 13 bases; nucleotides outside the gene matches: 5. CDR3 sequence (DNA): TGTGCCAGCAGTTTTGAGGGACAGGGCCAGTTCTTC. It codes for CASSFEGQGQFF.

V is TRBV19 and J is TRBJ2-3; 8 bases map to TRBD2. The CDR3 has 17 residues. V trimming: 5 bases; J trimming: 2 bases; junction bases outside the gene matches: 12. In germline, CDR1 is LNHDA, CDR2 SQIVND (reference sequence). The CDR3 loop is CASSPPPAGVDTDTQYF. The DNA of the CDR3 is TGTGCCAGTAGTCCGCCACCAGCGGGAGTCGACACAGATACGCAGTATTTT.

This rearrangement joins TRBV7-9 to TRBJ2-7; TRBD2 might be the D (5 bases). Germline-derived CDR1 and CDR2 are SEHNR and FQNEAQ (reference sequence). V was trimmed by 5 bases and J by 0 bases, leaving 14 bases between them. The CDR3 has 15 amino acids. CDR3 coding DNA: TGTGCCAGCAGCCAAGTGAGCGGCGGCTCCTACGAGCAGTACTTC. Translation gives CASSQVSGGSYEQYF.

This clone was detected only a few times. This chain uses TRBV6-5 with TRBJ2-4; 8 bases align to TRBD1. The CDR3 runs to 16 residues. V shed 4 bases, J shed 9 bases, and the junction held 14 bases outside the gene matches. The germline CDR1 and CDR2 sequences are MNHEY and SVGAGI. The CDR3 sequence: CASSSTGGQGASIQYF. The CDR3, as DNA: TGTGCCAGCAGTTCCACCGGTGGGCAGGGGGCGAGCATTCAGTACTTC.

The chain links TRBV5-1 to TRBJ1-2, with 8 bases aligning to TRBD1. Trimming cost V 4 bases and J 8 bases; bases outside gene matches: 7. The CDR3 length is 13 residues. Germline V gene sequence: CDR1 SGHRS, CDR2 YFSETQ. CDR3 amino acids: CASSLTGGEGYTF. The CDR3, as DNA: TGCGCCAGCAGCCTCACAGGGGGAGAGGGCTACACCTTC.

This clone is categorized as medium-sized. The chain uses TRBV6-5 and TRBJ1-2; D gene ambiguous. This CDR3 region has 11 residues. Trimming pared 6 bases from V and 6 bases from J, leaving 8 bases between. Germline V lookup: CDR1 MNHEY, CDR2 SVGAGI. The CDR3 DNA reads TGTGCCAGCAGGGACTTGGATGGCTACACCTTC. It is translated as CASRDLDGYTF.

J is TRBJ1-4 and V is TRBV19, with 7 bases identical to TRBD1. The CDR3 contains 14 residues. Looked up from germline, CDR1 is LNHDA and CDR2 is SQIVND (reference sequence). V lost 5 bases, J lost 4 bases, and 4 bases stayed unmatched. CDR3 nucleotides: TGTGCCAGTAGTTGGCGGGACAGTAATGAAAAACTGTTTTTT. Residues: CASSWRDSNEKLFF.

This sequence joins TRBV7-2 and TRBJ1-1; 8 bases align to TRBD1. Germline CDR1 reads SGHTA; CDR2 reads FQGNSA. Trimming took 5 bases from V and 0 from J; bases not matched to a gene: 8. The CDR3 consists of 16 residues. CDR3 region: CASSRGQGHMNTEAFF. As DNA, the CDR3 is TGTGCCAGCAGCCGCGGACAGGGTCACATGAACACTGAAGCTTTCTTT.

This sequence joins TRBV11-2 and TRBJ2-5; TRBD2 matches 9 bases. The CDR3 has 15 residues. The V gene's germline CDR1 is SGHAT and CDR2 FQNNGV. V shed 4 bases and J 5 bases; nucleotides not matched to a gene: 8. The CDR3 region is CASSSPSAGGETQYF. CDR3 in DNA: TGTGCCAGCAGCTCTCCGTCGGCGGGAGGGGAGACCCAGTACTTC.

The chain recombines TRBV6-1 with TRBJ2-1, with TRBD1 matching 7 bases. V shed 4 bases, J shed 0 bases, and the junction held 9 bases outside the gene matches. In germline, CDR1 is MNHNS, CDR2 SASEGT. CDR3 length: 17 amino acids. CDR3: CASSAHRGSSSYNEQFF. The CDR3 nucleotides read TGTGCCAGCAGTGCACACAGGGGATCGAGCTCCTACAATGAGCAGTTCTTC.

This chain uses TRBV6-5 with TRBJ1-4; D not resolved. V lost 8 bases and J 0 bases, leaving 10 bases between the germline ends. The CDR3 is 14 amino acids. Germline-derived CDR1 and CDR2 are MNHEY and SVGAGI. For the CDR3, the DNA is TGTGCCAGCGCAGAAATTGCAACTAATGAAAAACTGTTTTTT. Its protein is CASAEIATNEKLFF.

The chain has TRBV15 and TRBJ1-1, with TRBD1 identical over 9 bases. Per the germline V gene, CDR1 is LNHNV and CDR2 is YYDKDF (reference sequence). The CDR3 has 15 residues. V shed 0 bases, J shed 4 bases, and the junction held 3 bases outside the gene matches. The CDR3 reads CATSREGQGRTEAFF. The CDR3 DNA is TGTGCCACCAGCAGAGAAGGACAGGGGCGCACTGAAGCTTTCTTT.

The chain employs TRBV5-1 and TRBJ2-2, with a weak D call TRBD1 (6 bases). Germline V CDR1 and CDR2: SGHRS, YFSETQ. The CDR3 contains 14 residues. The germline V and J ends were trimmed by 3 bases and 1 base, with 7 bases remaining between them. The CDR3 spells CASSWTVNTGELFF. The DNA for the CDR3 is TGCGCCAGCAGCTGGACAGTGAACACCGGGGAGCTGTTTTTT.

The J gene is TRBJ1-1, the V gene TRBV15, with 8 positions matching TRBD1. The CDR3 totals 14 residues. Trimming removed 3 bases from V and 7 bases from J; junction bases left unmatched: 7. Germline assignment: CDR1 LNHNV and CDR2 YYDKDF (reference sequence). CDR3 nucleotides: TGTGCCACCAGCAGTTCATACAGGGGGGTTGAAGCTTTCTTT. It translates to CATSSSYRGVEAFF.

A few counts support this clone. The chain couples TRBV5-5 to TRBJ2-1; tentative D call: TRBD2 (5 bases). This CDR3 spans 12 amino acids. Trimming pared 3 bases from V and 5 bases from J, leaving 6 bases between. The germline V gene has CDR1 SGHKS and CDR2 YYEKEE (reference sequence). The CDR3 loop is CASSYSDNEQFF. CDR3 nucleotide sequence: TGTGCCAGCAGCTATAGCGACAATGAGCAGTTCTTC.